This record looks at one TCR beta chain sequence and its context. The CDR3 covers 15 residues. V shed 0 bases and J 2 bases; nucleotides not matched to a gene: 4. The germline gives CDR1 LGHNA, CDR2 YNFKEQ. This entry comes from a study of cytotoxic CD8 clonotypes in ibrutinib-treated CLL. TCRdb's table, derived via immunoSEQ multiplex PCR, lists solely in-frame clones and lacks some. The table includes a few hundred thousand clones, almost 80% detected once. The chain is built from TRBV4-2 and TRBJ2-7; 7 bases line up with TRBD2. The TCR comes from a human donor with chronic lymphocytic leukemia. This sample comprised PBMCs, obtained before ibrutinib treatment. CDR3 DNA: TGTGCCAGCAGCCAAGATAGCGGGCGCACCTACGAGCAGTACTTC. Protein product: CASSQDSGRTYEQYF.